This T cell receptor (beta chain) was retrieved from a study of CXCR3-negative and CXCR3-positive naive CD8 T cells. Overall study findings and caveats: TRBV-TRBJ usage matched between naive CXCR3-negative and CXCR3-positive cells but not between memory cells. Diversity ran similarly high across both naive subsets but far lower in memory CD8+ cells.

Preparation of TRB cDNA libraries relied on 5' RACE carrying UMI labels. Following a re-call of the 5' RACE reads, TCRdb has one entry per CDR3 protein and lacks DNA. In total, the table holds tens of thousands of distinct CDR3 sequences. As regards this clonotype: The antigen is undetermined.

Material for sequencing was naive CXCR3- CD8+ T cells from blood. As for subset: CD45RO-CCR7+CD27+CD95- naive CD8+ T cells lacking CXCR3 (TNR3-). This receptor was taken from a human donor in good health. Some clones in this sample may be carry-over from other donors' samples.

The CDR3: CASSKVGEQYF. This chain links TRBV28 with TRBJ2-7. In germline, CDR1 is MDHEN, CDR2 SYDVKM. The CDR3 runs to 11 residues.